Listed below are T cell receptor beta chains from one sample, sequenced in a study of blood T cell repertoires in COVID-19. Sequencing was performed with immunoSEQ multiplex PCR; in TCRdb, only in-frame clones are kept and a portion is missing. The sample yields approximately 250,000 clones, about 91% seen once. Sequenced input: PBMCs or T cells enriched from blood (not recorded which). The receptors shown here come from a middle-aged woman with acute COVID-19. Both conserved end residues are part of each CDR3. The D gene is left open where the match is weak. Not all rows give a size; the values are once, few, many and, for expanded clones, a class.

length	size	V	J	D	DNA	CDR3
14	.	TRBV19	TRBJ1-5	.	TGTGCCAGTAGCCCCGGCAGACGGGGGCAGCCCCAGCATTTT	CASSPGRRGQPQHF
21	.	TRBV7-6	TRBJ2-3	.	TGTGCCAGCAGCCGACTTTCAATATCTCAGGGATTAGTCGGTTCCACAGATACGCAGTATTTT	CASSRLSISQGLVGSTDTQYF
16	few	TRBV4-1	TRBJ2-5	.	TGCGCCAGCAGCCAAGGGAGCAGGGTGGGCGGAGAGACCCAGTACTTC	CASSQGSRVGGETQYF
19	once	TRBV3-1/TRBV3-2	TRBJ2-3	TRBD2	TGTGCCAGCAGCCTATTCTGGGGACTAGCGGGAGAGCGCACAGATACGCAGTATTTT	CASSLFWGLAGERTDTQYF
13	.	TRBV6-5	TRBJ1-2	.	TGTGCCAGCAGTCCAACAGAATCCTATGGCTACACCTTC	CASSPTESYGYTF
13	.	TRBV6-5	TRBJ2-4	.	TGTGCCAGCCGCGGACGGGGAGAAAACATTCAGTACTTC	CASRGRGENIQYF
13	few	TRBV27	TRBJ1-6	.	TGTGCCAGCACAGGACTGAACAATTCACCCCTCCACTTT	CASTGLNNSPLHF
15	.	TRBV5-1	TRBJ2-3	TRBD2	TGCGCCAGCGGACGACTAGCGGAGAGCACAGATACGCAGTATTTT	CASGRLAESTDTQYF
15	.	TRBV5-1	TRBJ1-1	TRBD1	TGCGCCAGCAGCTTGGCCTCAGGACAGGGGAGTGAAGCTTTCTTT	CASSLASGQGSEAFF
17	.	TRBV27	TRBJ1-2	.	TGTGCCACCCCTATCCCGACAGAATCAAAACATAACTATGGCTACACCTTC	CATPIPTESKHNYGYTF
14	.	TRBV28	TRBJ1-5	.	TGTGCCAGCAATTTGGCGACTGACAATCAGCCCCAGCATTTT	CASNLATDNQPQHF
15	few	TRBV7-9	TRBJ1-4	TRBD1	TGTGCCAGCAGCTTAAGGGGTGGACAGGAGGAAAAACTGTTTTTT	CASSLRGGQEEKLFF
18	.	TRBV28	TRBJ2-2	TRBD2	TGTGCCAGCAGTTCCCCCCCGGGACTAGCGTTGGGAACCGGGGAGCTGTTTTTT	CASSSPPGLALGTGELFF
14	many	TRBV5-1	TRBJ2-3	TRBD1	TGCGCCAGCAAAAAACAGGGGGCAACAGATACGCAGTATTTT	CASKKQGATDTQYF
14	.	TRBV7-2	TRBJ2-5	TRBD2	TGTGCCAGCAGCCTGACGGGAGGACAAGAGACCCAGTACTTC	CASSLTGGQETQYF
16	.	TRBV24-1	TRBJ2-3	.	TGTGCCACCAGTGATTTGAACGGGGGTCTCACAGATACGCAGTATTTT	CATSDLNGGLTDTQYF
15	.	TRBV7-9	TRBJ2-1	TRBD2	TGTGCCAGCAGCTTACAAGCGGGAAGTTACAATGAGCAGTTCTTC	CASSLQAGSYNEQFF
15	few	TRBV30	TRBJ1-5	.	TGTGCCTGGAGTGTAAGGGGAGGATGGAATCAGCCCCAGCATTTT	CAWSVRGGWNQPQHF
15	.	TRBV9	TRBJ1-5	TRBD1	TGTGCCAGCAGCGTAGGAACAGGGGTTCATCAGCCCCAGCATTTT	CASSVGTGVHQPQHF
17	.	TRBV18	TRBJ2-2	TRBD2	TGTGCCAGCTCACCGGGACTAGCGGGCTTGAACACCGGGGAGCTGTTTTTT	CASSPGLAGLNTGELFF
14	.	TRBV2	TRBJ1-1	.	TGTGCCAGCAGTGTCTGGGGAGGGAACACTGAAGCTTTCTTT	CASSVWGGNTEAFF
12	.	TRBV28	TRBJ1-2	.	TGTGCCAGCAGATTGGGGACTTATGGCTACACCTTC	CASRLGTYGYTF
17	.	TRBV24-1	TRBJ2-1	TRBD2	TGTGCCACCAGTGGGTCTAGCGGCCCCGCAACCTACAATGAGCAGTTCTTC	CATSGSSGPATYNEQFF
16	.	TRBV28	TRBJ2-3	.	TGTGCCAGCAGTTTACCTCCAGGGGCTGGCACAGATACGCAGTATTTT	CASSLPPGAGTDTQYF
15	.	TRBV19	TRBJ2-1	TRBD1	TGTGCCAGTAGTGACCCGGGACAGGGGGCTAGTGAGCAGTTCTTC	CASSDPGQGASEQFF
15	.	TRBV4-2	TRBJ1-5	.	TGTGCCAGCAGCCACACGGGAACGAGCAATCAGCCCCAGCATTTT	CASSHTGTSNQPQHF
16	once	TRBV6-5	TRBJ1-6	.	TGTGCCAGCAGTTACTCCCTAAAGGTTACGGGGTCACCCCTCCACTTT	CASSYSLKVTGSPLHF
15	.	TRBV28	TRBJ1-1	.	TGTGCCAGCAGTTTATATCCAGGGATGAACACTGAAGCTTTCTTT	CASSLYPGMNTEAFF
16	.	TRBV7-8	TRBJ2-5	TRBD2	TGTGCCAGCAGCCCCGGGGGAGACTTTAGCGGGGAGACCCAGTACTTC	CASSPGGDFSGETQYF
16	.	TRBV20-1	TRBJ1-6	.	TGCAGTGCTAGTCTGGGGGGGGTTTCCTATAATTCACCCCTCCACTTT	CSASLGGVSYNSPLHF
15	.	TRBV5-1	TRBJ2-3	TRBD1	TGCGCCAGCAGCTTGGGGGACAGGAGGGCTGATACGCAGTATTTT	CASSLGDRRADTQYF
22	.	TRBV10-3	TRBJ2-2	TRBD2	TGTGCCATCAGTTCATTGGTTGGGCATTCGGCTAGCGGGGCTCCTAACACCGGGGAGCTGTTTTTT	CAISSLVGHSASGAPNTGELFF
13	.	TRBV18	TRBJ2-7	.	TGTGCCAGCTCCTCCGACACCTACTACGAGCAGTACTTC	CASSSDTYYEQYF
15	once	TRBV6-5	TRBJ1-2	.	TGTGCCAGCAGTCCGAGCGGGGGGGTAAGCTATGGCTACACCTTC	CASSPSGGVSYGYTF
14	.	TRBV28	TRBJ1-5	.	TGTGCCAGCAGTTTATTGGCAGTCAATCAGCCCCAGCATTTT	CASSLLAVNQPQHF
14	.	TRBV24-1	TRBJ1-2	TRBD1	TGTGCCACCAGTGACCCGACAGGGGACTATGGCTACACCTTC	CATSDPTGDYGYTF
14	.	TRBV6-5	TRBJ1-6	TRBD1	TGTGCCAGCGCAGGGGGAGCCGATAATTCACCCCTCCACTTT	CASAGGADNSPLHF
17	.	TRBV4-1	TRBJ2-1	TRBD2	TGCGCCAGCAGCCGATCCCAGGGGCGGGAGGGTTTTGGTGAGCAGTTCTTC	CASSRSQGREGFGEQFF
16	.	TRBV19	TRBJ1-1	.	TGTGCCAGTAGTATAACCACAGGGTCCTGGTTGGCTGAAGCTTTCTTT	CASSITTGSWLAEAFF
15	.	TRBV7-9	TRBJ1-2	TRBD1	TGTGCCAGCAGCGAGAGACAGGGAGGATTTGCCGGCTACACCTTC	CASSERQGGFAGYTF
14	.	TRBV10-1	TRBJ2-1	TRBD1	TGCGCCAGCAGTGTTGGGACAGGGAACAGTGGGCAGTTCTTC	CASSVGTGNSGQFF
12	.	TRBV28	TRBJ2-1	.	TGTGCCAGCAGTTTTAGTAGGGGTGAGCAGTTCTTC	CASSFSRGEQFF
13	.	TRBV19	TRBJ1-5	.	TGTGCCAGTAGTGGCGGGTACTACCAGCCCCAGCATTTT	CASSGGYYQPQHF
15	.	TRBV4-3	TRBJ1-4	TRBD1	TGCGCCAGCAGCCAAGTGACAGGGGATAATGAAAAACTGTTTTTT	CASSQVTGDNEKLFF
12	.	TRBV12-3/TRBV12-4	TRBJ2-5	.	TGTGCCAGCAGTCCAGGAATTTGGGCCCAGTACTTC	CASSPGIWAQYF
14	.	TRBV5-1	TRBJ1-1	.	TGCGCCAGCAGCTTGGGGGGCTGGAGCACTGAAGCTTTCTTT	CASSLGGWSTEAFF
17	few	TRBV6-1	TRBJ1-5	.	TGTGCCAGCAGTGAAGGTGTTACAACGAATAGCAATCAGCCCCAGCATTTT	CASSEGVTTNSNQPQHF
15	few	TRBV30	TRBJ1-1	.	TGTGCCTGGAGTACCAACCCATACAGGGCCACTGAAGCTTTCTTT	CAWSTNPYRATEAFF
16	.	TRBV19	TRBJ1-1	TRBD1	TGTGCCAGTGGCCAGGCACGACACAGGGGAAACACTGAAGCTTTCTTT	CASGQARHRGNTEAFF
14	.	TRBV7-2	TRBJ1-1	.	TGTGCCAGCAGCTTTCAGGGGTTGGACACTGAAGCTTTCTTT	CASSFQGLDTEAFF
14	.	TRBV9	TRBJ1-2	.	TGTGCCAGCAGCGTAGACCAAGGGACACTTGGCTACACCTTC	CASSVDQGTLGYTF
17	.	TRBV11-3	TRBJ2-2	TRBD2	TGTGCCAGCAGCTTCCCTAGCGGGAGGGCCGTCACCGGGGAGCTGTTTTTT	CASSFPSGRAVTGELFF
14	.	TRBV9	TRBJ1-2	TRBD1	TGTGCCAGCAGCGACGCAGGACAGGGGACCGGCTACACCTTC	CASSDAGQGTGYTF
15	few	TRBV30	TRBJ1-1	TRBD1	TGTGCCTGGAGGAGGGGAGACAGGGTGGTTACTGAAGCTTTCTTT	CAWRRGDRVVTEAFF